One TCR beta chain is described in this entry. The sample originates from a study of blood T cell repertoires in COVID-19. Overall study: Both acute and convalescent COVID-19 samples were obtained from the United States, Italy and Spain. Nucleic acid was either cDNA or gDNA, and it came from T cells, B-cell-depleted T cells, or PBMCs.

Participant age was about 18 to 89 years, and participants resided in about two dozen US areas. Study processing details: Quantification of nucleated cells was approximated via reference gene primer amplification. Profiled with immunoSEQ multiplex PCR; TCRdb holds only in-frame clones, not every one. Clone size and V and J calls were adopted from that table, with D and trimming inferred from the DNA. The profile shows 200,000 to 250,000 clones, just over 85% of them singletons. Trimming took 5 bases from V and 3 from J, leaving 11 bases between them. This CDR3 contains 13 residues. Germline-derived CDR1 and CDR2 are GTSNPN and SVGIG (reference sequence).

The origin of this receptor is a woman in her forties or fifties with acute COVID-19. The chain links TRBV30 to TRBJ1-3, with no clear D. The sample taken for sequencing was PBMCs or T cells enriched from blood (not recorded which). CDR3 region: CAWEEGSGNTIYF. The CDR3 nucleotides are TGTGCCTGGGAAGAGGGCAGTGGAAACACCATATATTTT. The variable domain in full, completed from reference TRBV30 and TRBJ1-3, reads SQTIHQWPATLVQPVGSPLSLECTVEGTSNPNLYWYRQAAGRGLQLLFYSVGIGQISSEVPQNLSASRPQDRQFILSSKKLLLSDSGFYLCAWEEGSGNTIYFGEGSWLTVV.